This TCR beta chain is from a study of OX40 agonist ivuxolimab in advanced cancers. Study overall: A mean age of approximately 64 years, range about 20 to 79, was recorded, and roughly 83% were male.

A note on this clone: Its specificity is unknown. Other DNA sequences in this specimen translate into the identical CDR3.

Autoimmune disease history or systemic immunosuppression excluded patients. CDR1 SGHDN and CDR2 FVKESK come from the germline V gene. The CDR3 sequence is 13 residues long. V was cut by 2 bases and J by 1 base, with 5 bases left in between. Assay: immunoSEQ multiplex PCR; the TCRdb copy retains only in-frame clones and omits some. The sample holds around 7,000 clones; over 60% are singletons and the top ten take around 25%. The study, taken as a whole, reports: Dosing at 0.1 to 3.0 mg/kg was accompanied by clonal expansion of CD4+ and CD8+ blood T cells by week 6. Among some nonresponders, normalized T-cell clonal expansion was also low.

Sequenced material: CD4+ or CD8+ T cells sorted from blood, taken in a trial of the OX40 agonist ivuxolimab. The source is an adult with an advanced solid tumor such as melanoma, head and neck, liver or kidney cancer. The chain carries TRBV14 and TRBJ2-5; D ambiguous. The CDR3 DNA follows: TGTGCCAGCAGCCAAACTATCCAAGAGACCCAGTACTTC. This gives the protein CASSQTIQETQYF. Complete variable domain (other parts from reference TRBV14 and TRBJ2-5): EAGVTQFPSHSVIEKGQTVTLRCDPISGHDNLYWYRRVMGKEIKFLLHFVKESKQDESGMPNNRFLAERTGGTYSTLKVQPAELEDSGVYFCASSQTIQETQYFGPGTRLLVL.